The 27 T cell receptor beta chains below all came from one sample that was sequenced in a study of T cells in pancreatic ductal adenocarcinoma (dated by TCRdb to the late 2010s). The method was the immunoSEQ multiplex PCR assay. This is the immuneACCESS table as TCRdb keeps it, with only in-frame sequences that have V and J called. A part of the clones is gone; compared with another copy, unresolved V genes explain less than half, and the rest is unexplained. This sample is represented by about 16,000 clones; about 90% of them were singletons. The ten largest clones take up 15% to 20% of the sample. The selected pancreatic ductal adenocarcinoma patients had received surgery without neoadjuvant therapy. Sample: PBMCs. The receptors shown here come from a human donor with pancreatic ductal adenocarcinoma.

The chain joins TRBV11-2 to TRBJ2-2, with D unclear. Germline CDR1 SGHAT, CDR2 FQNNGV. This CDR3 is built from 12 residues. V lost 5 bases and J 9 bases, leaving 10 bases between the germline ends. CDR3: CASSNLIRELFF. CDR3 coding DNA: TGTGCCAGCAGCAATTTAATCCGGGAGCTGTTTTTT.

This rearrangement joins TRBV5-4 to TRBJ2-1; 8 positions agree with TRBD2. The CDR3 totals 14 residues. Germline lookup yields CDR1 SGHNT and CDR2 YYREEE (reference sequence). V lost 5 bases to trimming and J lost 0 bases; unmatched junction nucleotides: 1. The CDR3 DNA reads as TGTGCCAGCAGGGCGGGGGGCTCCTACAATGAGCAGTTCTTC. Protein sequence: CASRAGGSYNEQFF.

The chain carries TRBV5-5 and TRBJ2-7, with 9 nucleotides matching TRBD2. Germline V gene lookup returns CDR1 SGHKS and CDR2 YYEKEE (reference sequence). Germline trimming cut 0 bases from V and 2 bases from J; bases unmatched to any gene: 9. The CDR3 is made up of 17 amino acids. The CDR3: CASSLVATSGRTYEQYF. In DNA form, the CDR3 reads TGTGCCAGCAGCTTGGTTGCAACTAGCGGGCGAACCTACGAGCAGTACTTC.

This rearrangement joins TRBV2 to TRBJ2-3; 15 nucleotides agree with TRBD2. The germline gives CDR1 SNHLY, CDR2 FYNNEI. J was trimmed by 5 bases and V by 7 bases; bases with no gene match: 4. There are 15 residues in the CDR3. The CDR3 DNA reads TGTGCCAGCATATGGACTAGCGGGGGGGTAGATACGCAGTATTTT. Amino acid sequence: CASIWTSGGVDTQYF.

The chain combines TRBV19 with TRBJ2-5; possible D gene TRBD1, 6 bases. The V gene's germline CDR1 is LNHDA and CDR2 SQIVND (reference sequence). Trimming took 1 base from V and 0 from J, leaving 12 bases between them. The CDR3 is 16 residues long. The chain's CDR3 is CASSIAGTSYQETQYF. CDR3 DNA sequence: TGTGCCAGTAGTATAGCAGGGACATCGTACCAAGAGACCCAGTACTTC.

This CDR3 is CASSIRDRVISEQYF. CDR3 in DNA: TGTGCCAGTAGTATCCGGGACAGGGTTATAAGCGAGCAGTACTTC. The rearrangement uses TRBV19 and TRBJ2-7; TRBD1 agrees at 9 bases. The germline CDR1 and CDR2 sequences are LNHDA and SQIVND (reference sequence). The CDR3 is 15 amino acids. The junction had 9 bases not matched to a gene; V was cut back by 3 bases and J by 6 bases.

This chain connects TRBV5-5 to TRBJ2-5; TRBD1 matches at 8 bases. The CDR3 has 16 amino acids. CDR1 SGHKS and CDR2 YYEKEE come from the germline V gene (reference sequence). V lost 0 bases and J lost 0; bases outside the gene matches: 4. The CDR3 bases are TGTGCCAGCAGCTTGGCAGGGGGCAAGTACCAAGAGACCCAGTACTTC. Translated: CASSLAGGKYQETQYF.

The V gene is TRBV28, the J gene TRBJ1-5; D is uncertain. This CDR3 region has 16 residues. V lost 2 bases and J lost 1, with 12 bases in between. Germline assignment: CDR1 MDHEN and CDR2 SYDVKM. CDR3 sequence (DNA): TGTGCCAGCAGTTTACTGGAGCTCTCAAGCAATCAGCCCCAGCATTTT. It yields the protein CASSLLELSSNQPQHF.

The genes are TRBV28 and TRBJ1-2, with D tentatively TRBD1 (6 bases). Looked up from germline, CDR1 is MDHEN and CDR2 is SYDVKM. The length of the CDR3 is 14 residues. V was pared by 5 bases and J by 4 bases, with 14 bases between. DNA for the CDR3: TGTGCCAGCAGTGCCCGGGGGCGCATCTATGGCTACACCTTC. Protein product: CASSARGRIYGYTF.

V usage is TRBV4-2 and J usage is TRBJ2-5; 12 nucleotides align to TRBD1. The ends lost 3 bases at V and 5 bases at J; junction bases unmatched: 7. The V gene's germline CDR1 is LGHNA and CDR2 YNFKEQ. The CDR3 contains 16 residues. This CDR3 reads CASSHRDRGRGETQYF. In nucleotides, the CDR3 is TGTGCCAGCAGCCACCGGGACAGGGGGCGCGGGGAGACCCAGTACTTC.

J is TRBJ2-3 and V is TRBV7-3, with D possibly TRBD1 on 5 matching bases. V was pared by 0 bases and J by 5 bases, with 15 bases between. The CDR3 loop spans 16 amino acids. CDR1 and CDR2 from the germline V gene are SGHTA and FQGTGA. In DNA form, the CDR3 reads TGTGCCAGCAGCTTAACTCGATCCAGGGCAGGAGATACGCAGTATTTT. It specifies CASSLTRSRAGDTQYF.

This chain connects TRBV28 to TRBJ2-7, with 12 bases aligning to TRBD1. Germline V lookup: CDR1 MDHEN, CDR2 SYDVKM. This CDR3 is built from 19 residues. Losses at the gene ends were 2 bases for V and 3 bases for J; bases not matched to a gene: 14. CDR3: CASSLPGTGGFIGSYEQYF. The CDR3 region has the DNA TGTGCCAGCAGTTTACCTGGGACAGGGGGCTTCATAGGTAGCTACGAGCAGTACTTC.

This clone was seen a single time. V usage is TRBV6-5 and J usage is TRBJ1-4, with 8 bases lining up with TRBD1. Germline CDR1 reads MNHEY; CDR2 reads SVGAGI. This CDR3 is built from 16 residues. The trim removed 0 bases at V and 2 bases at J, leaving 2 bases unmatched. The CDR3 bases are TGTGCCAGCAGTTACTCCCGACAGGGGACTAATGAAAAACTGTTTTTT. It yields the protein CASSYSRQGTNEKLFF.

The rearrangement joins TRBV21-1 to TRBJ2-2. TRBV21-1 is termed a pseudogene. CDR3 length: 14 residues. CDR3 nucleotide sequence: TGTGCCAGCAGGTTAAGACGGGCCACCGGGGAGCTGTTTTTT. This codes for CASRLRRATGELFF.

This clone was detected a few times. This sequence joins TRBV28 and TRBJ2-6, with D possibly matching TRBD1 (5 bases). CDR1 and CDR2 (germline): MDHEN, SYDVKM. Trimming removed 2 bases from V and 0 bases from J, with 26 bases in between. This CDR3 region has 22 residues. The CDR3: CASSLSRIWPGRFNSGANVLTF. The DNA for the CDR3 is TGTGCCAGCAGTTTAAGCCGGATATGGCCAGGGCGGTTCAACTCTGGGGCCAACGTCCTGACTTTC.

This clone was seen a handful of times. V is TRBV2 and J is TRBJ1-3; perhaps TRBD1 as D (5 bases). This CDR3 region has 18 residues. Germline V gene lookup returns CDR1 SNHLY and CDR2 FYNNEI. Deletions cut 0 bases from V and 2 bases from J, with 17 bases between. The CDR3 sequence: CASSEAFVGDLAGNTIYF. For the CDR3, the DNA is TGTGCCAGCAGTGAAGCGTTCGTAGGGGACCTAGCTGGAAACACCATATATTTT. The variable domain in full, with the rest retrieved from reference TRBV2 and TRBJ1-3, is EPEVTQTPSHQVTQMGQEVILRCVPISNHLYFYWYRQILGQKVEFLVSFYNNEISEKSEIFDDQFSVERPDGSNFTLKIRSTKLEDSAMYFCASSEAFVGDLAGNTIYFGEGSWLTVV.

The chain employs TRBV28 and TRBJ1-6; D call uncertain. The CDR3 is 20 residues long. Trimming took off 2 bases at V and 0 bases at J, with 20 bases between the two ends. Germline V gives CDR1 MDHEN, CDR2 SYDVKM. CDR3 in amino acids: CASSLRALRTGSSYNSPLHF. In nucleotides, the CDR3 is TGTGCCAGCAGTTTAAGAGCTTTAAGGACGGGAAGCTCCTATAATTCACCCCTCCACTTT.

J is TRBJ2-1 and V is TRBV19; 11 positions match TRBD2. This CDR3 has 17 amino acids. The J segment lost 8 bases and the V segment lost 5 bases, leaving 14 bases of the junction unmatched. Per germline, CDR1 LNHDA and CDR2 SQIVND (reference sequence). The CDR3 reads CASSPALVAGGLDEQFF. The CDR3 DNA reads TGTGCCAGTAGTCCCGCCCTGGTAGCGGGAGGGCTCGATGAGCAGTTCTTC.

V usage is TRBV6-5 and J usage is TRBJ2-7; TRBD2 matches 8 bases. V was pared by 6 bases and J by 1 base, with 5 bases of the junction left unmatched. The CDR3 has 14 amino acids. Germline V lookup: CDR1 MNHEY, CDR2 SVGAGI. Here the CDR3 reads CASSEAGESYEQYF. For the CDR3, the DNA is TGTGCCAGCAGCGAAGCGGGAGAGTCCTACGAGCAGTACTTC.

This clone was picked up one time. V usage is TRBV5-5 and J usage is TRBJ2-2; the match to TRBD1 covers 8 bases. Germline trimming cut 0 bases from V and 4 bases from J; bases unmatched to any gene: 2. CDR1 is SGHKS, CDR2 YYEKEE, per germline (reference sequence). The CDR3 contains 15 residues. The CDR3 protein is CASSLGQGTTGELFF. As DNA, the CDR3 is TGTGCCAGCAGCTTGGGACAGGGGACCACCGGGGAGCTGTTTTTT.

V gene TRBV7-9 combines with J gene TRBJ2-5; tentatively, D is TRBD1 (6 bases). Trimming stripped 0 bases from V and 1 base from J, with 12 bases between. The germline V gene has CDR1 SEHNR and CDR2 FQNEAQ (reference sequence). The CDR3 covers 16 residues. The CDR3 DNA is TGTGCCAGCAGCTTAGCGCTCACCAGGGGCCAAGAGACCCAGTACTTC. Translation gives CASSLALTRGQETQYF.

The chain uses TRBV5-1 and TRBJ1-3; no clear D gene. Trimming stripped 0 bases from V and 0 bases from J, with 4 bases between. CDR1 is SGHRS, CDR2 YFSETQ, per germline. The CDR3 is made up of 14 amino acids. CDR3 residues: CASSLDLSGNTIYF. Written as DNA, the CDR3 is TGCGCCAGCAGCTTGGACCTCTCTGGAAACACCATATATTTT.

This rearrangement joins TRBV11-3 to TRBJ2-3; 7 bases match TRBD1. Per germline, CDR1 SGHNT and CDR2 YENEEA. The CDR3 loop spans 17 amino acids. J gave up 3 bases and V 2 bases, and 11 bases lay outside the gene matches. The CDR3 DNA is TGTGCCAGCAGCTTAAGAGGGTCAGGCAGGGGGACAGATACGCAGTATTTT. Residues: CASSLRGSGRGTDTQYF.

The V call is TRBV11-2, the J call TRBJ1-4, with D perhaps matching TRBD1 (5 bases). CDR1 and CDR2 (germline): SGHAT, FQNNGV. The CDR3 totals 17 residues. V was clipped by 4 bases and J by 8 bases, with 23 bases between them. CDR3 DNA: TGTGCCAGCAGCTCACGTGCGCTGGGAGGGGTTAACGAAAAACTGTTTTTT. Amino acids: CASSSRALGGVNEKLFF.

The CDR3 DNA reads as TGTGCCAGCAGTTACGGCACTAGCTCTGGAAACACCATATATTTT. Encoded protein: CASSYGTSSGNTIYF. The rearrangement joins TRBV6-6 to TRBJ1-3; D ambiguous. V lost 2 bases to trimming and J lost 0 bases, with 8 bases between them. Germline-derived CDR1 and CDR2 are MNHNY and SVGAGI (reference sequence). This CDR3 comprises 15 residues.

The chain couples TRBV2 to TRBJ1-1; a possible D gene is TRBD1 (5 bases). Germline CDR1 is SNHLY and CDR2 is FYNNEI. This CDR3 contains 14 residues. Trimming cost V 4 bases and J 0 bases, with 9 bases left between them. In DNA, the CDR3 is TGTGCCAGCAGTGGGGGGTTCCTGAACACTGAAGCTTTCTTT. Protein sequence: CASSGGFLNTEAFF. The full variable domain, in which reference TRBV2 and TRBJ1-1 provide the parts outside the CDR3, is EPEVTQTPSHQVTQMGQEVILRCVPISNHLYFYWYRQILGQKVEFLVSFYNNEISEKSEIFDDQFSVERPDGSNFTLKIRSTKLEDSAMYFCASSGGFLNTEAFFGQGTRLTVV.

The chain carries TRBV6-9 and TRBJ2-5, with TRBD2 matching 10 bases. There are 16 residues in the CDR3. With V trimmed by 0 bases and J by 10 bases, 11 bases remained unmatched. CDR1 MNHGY and CDR2 SVAAGI come from the germline V gene. The CDR3 region has the DNA TGTGCCAGCAGTTATTCGGCGACTAGCGGGCAGAAGATCCAGTACTTC. This gives the protein CASSYSATSGQKIQYF.